The next 3 T cell receptor beta chains were all read from a single sample in a study of T cells in Graves' hyperthyroidism and ophthalmopathy. Authors of the study amplified TCR beta CDR3 regions from RNA transcripts. The HTBI primer set served for first-round RT-PCR of the TCR CDR3. One entry per CDR3 protein results from TCRdb running MiXCR on the multiplex PCR reads. The data hold fewer than 850,000 distinct CDR3 sequences, with 15% to 20% observed a single time. The sequenced sample was blood. The origin of the receptors is a man aged 45-60 years with Graves' hyperthyroidism.

This clonotype has only a few counts. The V and J genes are TRBV7-2 and TRBJ2-3; D not certain. The CDR3 contains 15 residues. CDR1 is SGHTA, CDR2 FQGNSA, per germline. V lost 2 bases, J lost 2 bases, and 11 bases lay in between. The CDR3 protein is CASSLLFQITDTQYF. In DNA, the CDR3 is TGTGCCAGCAGCTTACTTTTTCAAATCACAGATACGCAGTATTTT.

This clonotype was picked up a small number of times. This chain's CDR3 is CASSTDRESNQPQHF. The CDR3 DNA reads as TGTGCCAGCAGCACCGACAGGGAAAGCAATCAGCCCCAGCATTTT. The chain uses TRBV7-4 and TRBJ1-5, with 7 positions matching TRBD1. Unmatched junction bases numbered 5, after V lost 5 bases and J lost 1 base. The CDR3 totals 15 residues. CDR1 and CDR2 from the germline V gene are SGHVT and SQSDAQ.

This clonotype showed up many times. The rearrangement joins TRBV11-1 to TRBJ2-1; TRBD1 aligns across 7 bases. Germline CDR1 reads SGHAT; CDR2 reads FQDESV (reference sequence). This CDR3 has 15 amino acids. Trimming took 6 bases from V and 0 from J; bases not matched to a gene: 5. CDR3 residues: CASRRTGSSYNEQFF. CDR3 nucleotides: TGTGCCAGCAGACGGACAGGTAGCTCCTACAATGAGCAGTTCTTC. Together with reference TRBV11-1 and TRBJ2-1, the CDR3 gives the full variable domain: EAEVAQSPRYKITEKSQAVAFWCDPISGHATLYWYRQILGQGPELLVQFQDESVVDDSQLPKDRFSAERLKGVDSTLKIQPAELGDSAMYLCASRRTGSSYNEQFFGPGTRLTVL.